This T cell receptor (beta chain) stems from a study of beta chain features in type 1 diabetes. Expressed TCRB transcripts were sequenced, since all the RNA that had been isolated was reverse transcribed. This table comes from immunoSEQ multiplex PCR, and its TCRdb copy is limited to in-frame clones, with some not included. This table holds over 700,000 clones, roughly 15% found once. This clone was counted a few times. Germline trimming cut 2 bases from V and 8 bases from J; bases unmatched to any gene: 6. This CDR3 spans 13 amino acids. Per the germline V gene, CDR1 is GTSNPN and CDR2 is SVGIG (reference sequence).

The source material was naive CD4+ T cells from blood. The chain combines TRBV30 with TRBJ1-2, with 9 bases that match TRBD1. This clonotype originated in a young woman in good health. The CDR3 is CAWSLRQGVGYTF. The CDR3, as DNA: TGTGCCTGGAGTCTCCGACAGGGGGTCGGCTACACCTTC.